This TCR beta chain stems from a study of T cell responses to AZD1222 COVID-19 vaccine. Notes on the study in general: The repertoires were collected only after the peak T cell response.

Worth noting for this clone: Its antigen is undetermined.

CDR3 size: 15 residues. The germline gives CDR1 SGHTA, CDR2 FQGNSA. Trimming removed 6 bases at V and 1 base at J, with 13 bases between. Repertoires were generated with immunoSEQ multiplex PCR, while TCRdb's copy carries only in-frame clones and drops some. Of about 110,000 clones in the sample, approximately 90% were seen once. The source of this sequence is an adult in good health. This chain uses TRBV7-2 with TRBJ1-5; weak D call: TRBD1 (6 bases). Here the sequenced sample was peripheral blood, taken on day 0 of MenACWY control vaccination. CDR3 sequence (DNA): TGTGCCAGCAGGCAACAGGGAGGGAGCAATCAGCCCCAGCATTTT. Protein product: CASRQQGGSNQPQHF.